Reported below is one T cell receptor (beta chain). The CDR3 is 13 residues long. Germline CDR1 reads MGHRA; CDR2 reads YSYEKL. V dropped 4 bases and J dropped 3 bases, with 9 bases sitting between them. After extraction with the RNeasy kit, about 0.5 to 1 ug of the RNA was reverse transcribed using random hexamers. Amplification of TCR beta CDR3 used immunoSEQ multiplex PCR across 54 Vbeta and 13 Jbeta. TCRdb passed the immunoSEQ multiplex PCR reads through MiXCR, listing each CDR3 protein once. There are a few hundred thousand distinct CDR3 sequences in the sample; roughly 84% occur only once, and approximately 0.11% lies in the top ten. This specimen comes from a study of CD8 T cells in Susac syndrome.

The TCR sequence derives from a human donor with multiple sclerosis. Sequencing was performed on CD8+ T cells from PBMCs. This chain uses TRBV4-1 with TRBJ2-5, with D unresolved. This CDR3 is CASSRVGEETQYF. CDR3 nucleotide sequence: TGCGCCAGCAGCCGAGTAGGTGAAGAGACCCAGTACTTC.